The 19 T cell receptor beta chains given below trace back to one sample, sequenced in a study of T cells after yellow fever vaccination. Using its own MiXCR run on the 5' RACE reads, TCRdb lists one record per CDR3 protein. The sample has under 350,000 distinct CDR3 sequences, over 4% seen once. Sample: PBMCs, taken 5 days after the yellow fever booster vaccination. The receptors stem from a man between 18 and 29 years old who received the YFV17D yellow fever vaccine.

This clonotype was seen more than once but under ten times. J is TRBJ1-6 and V is TRBV4-3; D perhaps matches TRBD1 (5 bases). Germline assignment: CDR1 LGHNA and CDR2 YSLEER. Trimming shortened V by 3 bases and J by 10 bases, and 16 bases separated the two germline ends. There are 15 residues in the CDR3. This CDR3 is CASSQGTAGGSPLHF. Written as DNA, the CDR3 is TGCGCCAGCAGCCAGGGGACTGCGGGTGGGTCACCCCTCCACTTT.

This clonotype has just a few counts. This chain uses TRBV20-1 with TRBJ1-1; no clear D. Per the germline V gene, CDR1 is DFQATT and CDR2 is SNEGSKA (reference sequence). V was shortened by 5 bases and J by 4 bases, with 14 bases between the two germline ends. This CDR3 spans 13 amino acids. The CDR3 sequence is CSARAGLATEAFF. CDR3 sequence (DNA): TGCAGTGCTCGAGCGGGGTTGGCCACTGAAGCTTTCTTT.

The chain joins TRBV7-9 to TRBJ1-4; D is unclear. The germline gives CDR1 SEHNR, CDR2 FQNEAQ (reference sequence). The V end was cut by 5 bases, the J end by 0 bases, with 7 bases between. The CDR3 is 14 residues long. The CDR3 DNA follows: TGTGCCAGCAGCCCAGATGCAACTAATGAAAAACTGTTTTTT. It is translated as CASSPDATNEKLFF.

The chain links TRBV5-5 to TRBJ2-2; D gene ambiguous. The CDR3 loop spans 14 amino acids. Per the germline V gene, CDR1 is SGHKS and CDR2 is YYEKEE (reference sequence). Trimming stripped 1 base from V and 4 bases from J, with 8 bases between. The CDR3 sequence: CASSLSWGTGELFF. The CDR3 DNA is TGTGCCAGCAGCTTGTCGTGGGGCACCGGGGAGCTGTTTTTT.

The chain links TRBV6-2 or TRBV6-3 to TRBJ2-7, with 9 bases matching TRBD2. Per the germline V gene, CDR1 is MNHEY and CDR2 is SVGEGT. After removal of 2 bases from V and 5 bases from J, the junction contained 1 base not matched to a gene. The CDR3 spans 13 residues. The CDR3 region is CASSYAGGDEQYV. CDR3 coding DNA: TGTGCCAGCAGTTACGCGGGGGGGGACGAGCAGTACGTC.

In its sample, this clonotype was seen many times. This chain connects TRBV12-3 or TRBV12-4 to TRBJ1-4; possible D gene TRBD1, 5 bases. The CDR3 has 13 residues. V was clipped by 6 bases and J by 5 bases, with 10 bases between them. CDR3 in amino acids: CASRFGQNEKLFF. CDR3 nucleotides: TGTGCCAGCAGATTCGGACAAAATGAAAAACTGTTTTTT.

The sample holds many counts of this clonotype. This rearrangement joins TRBV19 to TRBJ2-2; tentatively, D is TRBD2 (5 bases). Germline CDR1 reads LNHDA; CDR2 reads SQIVND (reference sequence). CDR3 length: 15 residues. The V end was cut by 3 bases, the J end by 3 bases, with 11 bases between. CDR3 DNA sequence: TGTGCCAGTAGTATCCGGGGTCGGGACACCGGGGAGCTGTTTTTT. It yields the protein CASSIRGRDTGELFF. Full variable domain (remainder filled in from reference TRBV19 and TRBJ2-2): DGGITQSPKYLFRKEGQNVTLSCEQNLNHDAMYWYRQDPGQGLRLIYYSQIVNDFQKGDIAEGYSVSREKKESFPLTVTSAQKNPTAFYLCASSIRGRDTGELFFGEGSRLTVL.

This clonotype was seen more than once but under ten times. The rearrangement joins TRBV4-1 to TRBJ1-1; D is unresolved. Germline V gives CDR1 MGHRA, CDR2 YSYEKL. The V end was cut by 2 bases, the J end by 10 bases, with 14 bases between. CDR3 length equals 13 residues. The CDR3 reads CASSQLGKQGAFF. The CDR3 DNA sequence: TGCGCCAGCAGCCAACTCGGCAAGCAAGGAGCTTTCTTT.

The rearrangement uses TRBV7-9 and TRBJ2-1, with D possibly TRBD2 on 5 matching bases. The germline V gene encodes CDR1 SEHNR and CDR2 FQNEAQ (reference sequence). The CDR3 has 15 residues. V lost 2 bases and J lost 3, with 11 bases in between. The CDR3 coding sequence is TGTGCCAGCAGCTTACTTAGCGTAATCTACAATGAGCAGTTCTTC. It codes for CASSLLSVIYNEQFF.

The chain uses TRBV20-1 and TRBJ2-5; 7 positions agree with TRBD1. The CDR3 is 14 amino acids. Germline assignment: CDR1 DFQATT and CDR2 SNEGSKA (reference sequence). V lost 5 bases, J lost 3 bases, and 9 bases stayed unmatched. CDR3 residues: CSAAKGGTEETQYF. The CDR3 DNA follows: TGCAGTGCTGCGAAGGGTGGGACAGAAGAGACCCAGTACTTC.

The chain uses TRBV20-1 and TRBJ1-1; 8 nucleotides match TRBD1. V shed 4 bases and J 4 bases; nucleotides not matched to a gene: 8. CDR3 size: 14 residues. Germline lookup yields CDR1 DFQATT and CDR2 SNEGSKA (reference sequence). Here the CDR3 DNA reads TGCAGTGCTACGGATCCCAGGGGGCCCACTGAAGCTTTCTTT. This codes for CSATDPRGPTEAFF.

The chain employs TRBV15 and TRBJ1-2; D is ambiguous. The CDR3 sequence is 15 residues long. Trimming shortened V by 0 bases and J by 5 bases, and 13 bases separated the two germline ends. The V gene's germline CDR1 is LNHNV and CDR2 YYDKDF (reference sequence). In DNA, the CDR3 is TGTGCCACCAGCAGAGATGGGTTTCAGATGTATGGCTACACCTTC. It yields the protein CATSRDGFQMYGYTF.

Concerning this clonotype: With a much larger clone just one base away, this may be a read error. J is TRBJ1-1 and V is TRBV11-3; unclear D gene. The CDR3 loop spans 13 amino acids. Germline CDR1 is SGHNT and CDR2 is YENEEA. V lost 2 bases to trimming and J lost 1 base, with 5 bases between them. CDR3 nucleotides: TGTGCCAGCAGCTTAAACACGAACACTGAAGCTTTCTTT. This translates into CASSLNTNTEAFF.

This clonotype was picked up a small number of times. The chain recombines TRBV12-3 or TRBV12-4 with TRBJ2-2; 7 bases align to TRBD1. The CDR3 loop spans 14 amino acids. V was pared by 6 bases and J by 5 bases, with 6 bases of the junction left unmatched. The CDR3 here is CASRITGATGELFF. CDR3 in DNA: TGTGCCAGCAGAATTACAGGGGCGACCGGGGAGCTGTTTTTT.

At least ten counts were recorded for this clonotype. The rearrangement links TRBV18 to TRBJ2-7; D may be TRBD2 (5 bases). V was pared by 3 bases and J by 0 bases, with 12 bases between. CDR1 and CDR2 (germline): KGHSH, LQKENI. This CDR3 has 15 amino acids. The CDR3 here is CASSPTRAVSYEQYF. The CDR3 nucleotides are TGTGCCAGCTCACCCACGAGGGCAGTCTCCTACGAGCAGTACTTC.

This clonotype came up a few times. The chain joins TRBV10-3 to TRBJ2-7; TRBD2 might be the D (6 bases). The CDR3 consists of 15 residues. Germline CDR1 ENHRY, CDR2 SYGVKD. Trimming removed 3 bases at V and 3 bases at J, with 15 bases between. CDR3 coding DNA: TGTGCCATCAGTGACCCCGGCGGGGTCAACTACGAGCAGTACTTC. Translation gives CAISDPGGVNYEQYF.

This chain joins TRBV5-5 and TRBJ2-5; TRBD1 matches 12 bases. The CDR3 is 16 amino acids. Trimming removed 3 bases from V and 6 bases from J; junction bases left unmatched: 9. Germline loops: CDR1 SGHKS, CDR2 YYEKEE (reference sequence). Here the CDR3 reads CASSSAGTGGLQTQYF. The CDR3 DNA reads as TGTGCCAGCAGCTCCGCCGGGACAGGGGGCTTGCAGACCCAGTACTTC.

In this sample, this clonotype turned up a few times. The chain has TRBV5-6 and TRBJ1-2; 7 bases map to TRBD1. Germline V CDR1 and CDR2: SGHDT, YYEEEE. V trimming: 3 bases; J trimming: 4 bases; junction bases outside the gene matches: 6. The CDR3 runs 14 residues. The CDR3 nucleotides read TGTGCCAGCAGCTCTGACAGGGATGCCTATGGCTACACCTTC. Translating it yields CASSSDRDAYGYTF.

This clonotype appeared many times. The V call is TRBV4-1, the J call TRBJ2-4; the match to TRBD2 covers 7 bases. Germline assignment: CDR1 MGHRA and CDR2 YSYEKL. There are 17 residues in the CDR3. J gave up 2 bases and V 2 bases, and 9 bases lay outside the gene matches. CDR3 nucleotides: TGCGCCAGCAGCCAACTACCCGGGGGGACGTCCAAAAACATTCAGTACTTC. Encoded protein: CASSQLPGGTSKNIQYF.